These T cell receptor beta chains were read from a single sample in a study of metastatic and nonmetastatic thyroid tumors. TCRdb reprocessed the PCR reads via MiXCR. The repertoire has more than 15,000 clones, less than 30% of them found once; the top ten carry around 12%. The sequencing input was tumor tissue. The receptors here all came from a male donor with papillary thyroid cancer or a benign thyroid nodule (not recorded which). Some clones in this sample may be carry-over from other donors' samples. Each CDR3 is given without its conserved first and last residue. Fields, in order: V gene, J gene, D gene, CDR3 protein. D genes are given only for firm matches.

>TRBV30|TRBJ2-4|TRBD1
AWDRGNIQY
>TRBV2|TRBJ2-7|-
ASASQGYEQY
>TRBV11-2|TRBJ2-7|-
ASSLDRGGVSSYEQY
>TRBV5-1|TRBJ2-2|-
ASSLTINTGELF
>TRBV19|TRBJ2-7|TRBD1
ASSSFPGTGDSYEQY
>TRBV5-7|TRBJ2-7|-
ASSFKDTVSYEQY
>TRBV5-5|TRBJ2-2|-
ASSLAVVNTGELF
>TRBV20-1|TRBJ2-3|TRBD2
SARGAGVITTDTQY
>TRBV28|TRBJ1-2|-
ASSQRGTDLYGYT
>TRBV27|TRBJ2-6|-
ASSLEGAGANVLT
>TRBV7-9|TRBJ2-3|TRBD2
ASSLLAGVGDTQY
>TRBV12-3/TRBV12-4|TRBJ2-2|TRBD2
ASSFGSGRARLGTGELF
>TRBV18|-|TRBD1
ASSPTGSETQY
>TRBV20-1|TRBJ2-7|TRBD1
SADPGTGHLDEQY
>TRBV11-2|TRBJ2-7|-
ASSPGVSGYEQY
>TRBV11-2|TRBJ2-2|-
ASSVVTGLANTGELF